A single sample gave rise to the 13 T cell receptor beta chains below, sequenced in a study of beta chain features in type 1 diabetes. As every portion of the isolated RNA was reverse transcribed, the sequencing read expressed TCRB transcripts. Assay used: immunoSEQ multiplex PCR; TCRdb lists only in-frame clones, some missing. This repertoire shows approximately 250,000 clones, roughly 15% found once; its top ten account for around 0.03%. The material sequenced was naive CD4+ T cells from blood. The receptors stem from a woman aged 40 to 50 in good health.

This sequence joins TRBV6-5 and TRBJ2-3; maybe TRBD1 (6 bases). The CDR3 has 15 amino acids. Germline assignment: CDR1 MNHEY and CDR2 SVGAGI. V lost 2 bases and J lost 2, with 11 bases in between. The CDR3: CASSYTTGYTDTQYF. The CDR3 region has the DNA TGTGCCAGCAGTTACACGACAGGTTACACAGATACGCAGTATTTT.

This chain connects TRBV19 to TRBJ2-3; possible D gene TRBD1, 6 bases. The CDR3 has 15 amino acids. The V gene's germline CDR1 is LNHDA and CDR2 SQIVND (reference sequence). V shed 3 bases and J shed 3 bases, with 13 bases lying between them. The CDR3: CASSISGVGTDTQYF. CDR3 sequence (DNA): TGTGCCAGTAGTATTTCAGGGGTCGGAACAGATACGCAGTATTTT.

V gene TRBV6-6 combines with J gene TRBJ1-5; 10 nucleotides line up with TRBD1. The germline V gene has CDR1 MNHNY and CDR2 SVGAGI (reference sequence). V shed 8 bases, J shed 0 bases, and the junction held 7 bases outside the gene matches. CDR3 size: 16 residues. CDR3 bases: TGTGCCAGCTCGTTGACAGGGGGCTATAGCAATCAGCCCCAGCATTTT. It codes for CASSLTGGYSNQPQHF.

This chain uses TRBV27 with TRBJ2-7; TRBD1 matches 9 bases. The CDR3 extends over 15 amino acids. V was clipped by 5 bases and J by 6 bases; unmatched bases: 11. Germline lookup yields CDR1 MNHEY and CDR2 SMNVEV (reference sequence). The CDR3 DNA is TGTGCCAGCAGTGCGATGGGGACAGGGAGGCGCGAGCAGTACTTC. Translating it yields CASSAMGTGRREQYF.

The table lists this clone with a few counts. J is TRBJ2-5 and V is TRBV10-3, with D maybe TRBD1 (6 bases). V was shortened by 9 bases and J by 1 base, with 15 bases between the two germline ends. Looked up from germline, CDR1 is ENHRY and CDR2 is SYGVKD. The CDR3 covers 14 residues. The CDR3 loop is CAITPGQSQETQYF. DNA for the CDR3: TGTGCCATTACACCGGGACAAAGCCAAGAGACCCAGTACTTC.

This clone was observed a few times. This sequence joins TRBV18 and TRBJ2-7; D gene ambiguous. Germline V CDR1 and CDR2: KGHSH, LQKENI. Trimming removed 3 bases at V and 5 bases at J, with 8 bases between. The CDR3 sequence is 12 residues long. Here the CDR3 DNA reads TGTGCCAGCTCACCTGCGAGGAACGAGCAGTACTTC. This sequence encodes CASSPARNEQYF.

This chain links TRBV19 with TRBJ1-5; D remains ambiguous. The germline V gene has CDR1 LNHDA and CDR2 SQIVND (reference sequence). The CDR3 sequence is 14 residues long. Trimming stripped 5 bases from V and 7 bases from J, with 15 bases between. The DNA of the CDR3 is TGTGCCAGTAGTTTCTCGGAGGACGCACAGCCCCAGCATTTT. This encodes CASSFSEDAQPQHF.

DNA for the CDR3: TGTGCCAGCAGTTATCGGGAAAAACTGTTTTTT. Residues: CASSYREKLFF. This chain links TRBV6-6 with TRBJ1-4; D gene uncertain. V gave up 3 bases and J gave up 8 bases, with 4 bases separating them. The length of the CDR3 is 11 residues. CDR1 and CDR2 from the germline V gene are MNHNY and SVGAGI (reference sequence).

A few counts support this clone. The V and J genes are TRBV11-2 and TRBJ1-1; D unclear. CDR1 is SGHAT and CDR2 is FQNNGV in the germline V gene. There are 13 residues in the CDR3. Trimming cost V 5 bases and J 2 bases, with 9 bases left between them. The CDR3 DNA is TGTGCCAGCAGCCGAGAGAGAAACACTGAAGCTTTCTTT. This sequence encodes CASSRERNTEAFF.

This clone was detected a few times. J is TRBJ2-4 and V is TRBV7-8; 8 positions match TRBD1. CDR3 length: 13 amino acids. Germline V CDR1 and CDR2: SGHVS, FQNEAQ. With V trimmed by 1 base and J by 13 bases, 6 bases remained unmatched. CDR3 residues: CASSLVTGGRQYF. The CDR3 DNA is TGTGCCAGCAGCTTAGTCACAGGGGGAAGACAGTACTTC.

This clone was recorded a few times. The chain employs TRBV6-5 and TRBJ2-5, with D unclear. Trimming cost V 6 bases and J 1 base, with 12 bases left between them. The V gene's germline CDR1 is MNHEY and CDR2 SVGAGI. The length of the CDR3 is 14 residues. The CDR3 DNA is TGTGCCAGCAGAATACTCGCCACCCAAGAGACCCAGTACTTC. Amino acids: CASRILATQETQYF.

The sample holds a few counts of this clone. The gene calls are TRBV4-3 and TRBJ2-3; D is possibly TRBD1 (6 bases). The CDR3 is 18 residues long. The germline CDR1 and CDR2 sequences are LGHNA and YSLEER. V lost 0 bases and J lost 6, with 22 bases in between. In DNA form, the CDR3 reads TGCGCCAGCAGCCAAGATACGGGCAGGGGCCATGTGCGCGATACGCAGTATTTT. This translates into CASSQDTGRGHVRDTQYF.

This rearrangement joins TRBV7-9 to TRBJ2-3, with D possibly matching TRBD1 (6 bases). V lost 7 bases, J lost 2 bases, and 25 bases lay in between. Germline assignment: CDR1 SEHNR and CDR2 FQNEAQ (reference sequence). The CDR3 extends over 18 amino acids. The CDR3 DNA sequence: TGTGCCAGCACCAAACCGAATCAGGGGAAGGGTGACACAGATACGCAGTATTTT. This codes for CASTKPNQGKGDTDTQYF.